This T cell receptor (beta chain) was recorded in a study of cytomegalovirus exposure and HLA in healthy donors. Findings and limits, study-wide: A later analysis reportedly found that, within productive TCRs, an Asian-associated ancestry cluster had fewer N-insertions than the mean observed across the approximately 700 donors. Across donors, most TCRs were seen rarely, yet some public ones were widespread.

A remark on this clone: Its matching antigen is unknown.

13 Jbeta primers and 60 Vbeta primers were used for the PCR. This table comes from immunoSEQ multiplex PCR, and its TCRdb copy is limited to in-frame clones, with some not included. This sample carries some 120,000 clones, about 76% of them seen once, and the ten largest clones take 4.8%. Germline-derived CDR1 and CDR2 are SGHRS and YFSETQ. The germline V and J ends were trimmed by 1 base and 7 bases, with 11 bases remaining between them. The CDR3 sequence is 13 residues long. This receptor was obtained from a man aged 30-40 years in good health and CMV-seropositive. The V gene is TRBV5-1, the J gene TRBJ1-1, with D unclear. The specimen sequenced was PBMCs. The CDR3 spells CASSLISGDEAFF. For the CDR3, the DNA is TGCGCCAGCAGCTTGATCTCGGGTGATGAAGCTTTCTTT.